These T cell receptor beta chains were read from a single sample in a study of control samples from healthy donors and cancer patients. TCRdb's table, derived via immunoSEQ multiplex PCR, lists solely in-frame clones and lacks some. Here the sample spans about 20,000 clones, approximately 90% being singletons. The specimen was PBMCs. These receptors all come from a woman aged 60-75 years with head and neck cancer. Each CDR3 is given with its conserved first and last residue. A D gene is named only where the DNA matches it firmly. Where a row states a size, it is once, few, many or the class of an expanded clone; other rows omit it.

CDR3aa	CDR3nt	d_gene	v_gene	j_gene	abundance
CASRAGGGLEQYF	TGTGCCAGCAGAGCGGGGGGCGGGCTCGAGCAGTACTTC	TRBD2	TRBV6-5	TRBJ2-7	.
CASSQANRGLKDTQYF	TGTGCCAGCAGCCAAGCTAACAGGGGGCTTAAAGATACGCAGTATTTT	TRBD1	TRBV6-6	TRBJ2-3	large
CASSLTPGLYHEQFF	TGTGCCAGCAGCCTAACTCCGGGGCTCTACCATGAGCAGTTCTTC	.	TRBV7-3	TRBJ2-1	once
CATSRDYASDTQYF	TGTGCCACCAGCAGAGATTATGCGTCAGATACGCAGTATTTT	.	TRBV15	TRBJ2-3	.
CAISESSHQPQHF	TGTGCCATCAGTGAGTCTTCACACCAGCCCCAGCATTTT	.	TRBV10-3	TRBJ1-5	.
CASSSGGQETQYF	TGTGCCAGCAGTTCAGGGGGGCAAGAGACCCAGTACTTC	.	TRBV28	TRBJ2-5	once
CASSLATPKDEQYF	TGTGCCAGCTCACTCGCTACGCCTAAGGACGAGCAGTACTTC	.	TRBV18	TRBJ2-7	.
CASSFGTFEAFF	TGTGCCAGCAGTTTTGGGACCTTTGAAGCTTTCTTT	.	TRBV2	TRBJ1-1	.
CASSLDDGFSGANVLTF	TGCGCCAGCAGCTTGGATGACGGATTCTCTGGGGCCAACGTCCTGACTTTC	.	TRBV5-1	TRBJ2-6	.
CASSYHRGSEQFF	TGTGCCAGCAGCTATCACAGGGGTAGTGAGCAGTTCTTC	TRBD1	TRBV7-6	TRBJ2-1	.
CASSVGGIREGGYTF	TGTGCCAGCAGCGTAGGAGGAATCAGGGAGGGTGGCTACACCTTC	.	TRBV9	TRBJ1-2	once
CASSVVSDSPLHF	TGTGCCAGCAGCGTAGTGTCGGATTCACCCCTCCACTTT	.	TRBV9	TRBJ1-6	once
CASSLVIRNEQFF	TGTGCCAGCAGCTTAGTCATTAGGAATGAGCAGTTCTTC	.	TRBV11-2	TRBJ2-1	.
CASSWLGQGGEQFF	TGTGCCAGTAGTTGGCTTGGACAGGGAGGGGAGCAGTTCTTC	.	TRBV19	TRBJ2-1	once
CASSPRTSGPYEQYF	TGTGCCAGCAGCCCTCGGACTAGCGGCCCTTACGAGCAGTACTTC	TRBD2	TRBV11-2	TRBJ2-7	.
CASNPRRTSGYNEQFF	TGTGCCAGCAACCCCCGAAGGACTAGCGGATACAATGAGCAGTTCTTC	TRBD2	TRBV13	TRBJ2-1	.
CASSNRAETQYF	TGTGCCAGTTCTAACAGGGCAGAGACCCAGTACTTC	.	TRBV14	TRBJ2-5	.
CASSLAPGRQETQYF	TGCGCCAGCAGCTTGGCCCCGGGACGGCAAGAGACCCAGTACTTC	.	TRBV5-1	TRBJ2-5	once
CASSLGGKSYNEQFF	TGTGCCAGCAGCCTGGGGGGCAAATCCTACAATGAGCAGTTCTTC	.	TRBV5-4	TRBJ2-1	.
CASSQEERAGVPYTQYF	TGCGCCAGCAGCCAAGAGGAGAGGGCGGGAGTCCCGTATACGCAGTATTTT	TRBD2	TRBV4-1	TRBJ2-3	.
CASSERDRPLSGANVLTF	TGTGCCAGCAGTGAAAGGGACAGACCCCTCTCTGGGGCCAACGTCCTGACTTTC	TRBD1	TRBV2	TRBJ2-6	.
CASSWKAGPPSDGANVLTF	TGTGCCAGCAGTTGGAAGGCGGGTCCCCCTTCGGACGGGGCCAACGTCCTGACTTTC	.	TRBV7-3	TRBJ2-6	.
CASTTDRGYNQPQHF	TGTGCCAGCACGACGGACAGGGGATACAATCAGCCCCAGCATTTT	TRBD1	TRBV2	TRBJ1-5	.
CASSQGDRERRNTEAFF	TGTGCCAGCAGCCAAGGGGACAGGGAAAGGAGGAACACTGAAGCTTTCTTT	TRBD1	TRBV4-2	TRBJ1-1	.
CASSTGGRGQPQHF	TGTGCCAGTAGTACAGGGGGTAGGGGTCAGCCCCAGCATTTT	TRBD1	TRBV19	TRBJ1-5	.
CASSPVTAYTEAFF	TGTGCCAGCAGTCCGGTGACAGCTTACACTGAAGCTTTCTTT	.	TRBV28	TRBJ1-1	.
CASSRSMRRQGGEAFF	TGTGCCAGCAGCCGCTCGATGAGACGACAGGGTGGAGAAGCTTTCTTT	TRBD1	TRBV5-4	TRBJ1-1	once
CASRPGQHSGANVLTF	TGTGCCAGCAGGCCGGGACAGCACTCTGGGGCCAACGTCCTGACTTTC	.	TRBV21-1	TRBJ2-6	.
CASSQRDSNQPQHF	TGTGCCAGCAGCCAAAGGGACTCCAATCAGCCCCAGCATTTT	.	TRBV3-1/TRBV3-2	TRBJ1-5	.
CASSSGTGGIDTQYF	TGTGCCAGCAGCTCCGGGACAGGGGGCATAGATACGCAGTATTTT	TRBD1	TRBV7-9	TRBJ2-3	.
CASSLPRTGGTRNAGELFF	TGTGCCAGCAGCTTACCCAGGACAGGGGGCACGCGGAACGCCGGGGAGCTGTTTTTT	TRBD1	TRBV5-6	TRBJ2-2	.
CASSAYSNQPQHF	TGCGCCAGCTCTGCGTATAGCAATCAGCCCCAGCATTTT	.	TRBV4-1	TRBJ1-5	.
CASSFGPSAYEQYF	TGTGCCAGCAGCTTCGGTCCGAGCGCCTACGAGCAGTACTTC	.	TRBV7-2	TRBJ2-7	.
CASSGGGDTEAFF	TGCGCCAGCAGTGGAGGAGGGGACACTGAAGCTTTCTTT	.	TRBV10-1	TRBJ1-1	.
CASSLPGNEQFF	TGCGCCAGCAGCTTGCCGGGGAATGAGCAGTTCTTC	.	TRBV5-1	TRBJ2-1	.
CASSTRTVQETQYF	TGTGCCAGCAGTACTCGGACAGTTCAAGAGACCCAGTACTTC	.	TRBV6-5	TRBJ2-5	.
CASSPGQGMSGNTIYF	TGCGCCAGCAGCCCGGGACAGGGGATGTCTGGAAACACCATATATTTT	TRBD1	TRBV5-1	TRBJ1-3	.
CASSLAGGPGELFF	TGTGCCAGCAGCCTAGCGGGAGGGCCCGGGGAGCTGTTTTTT	TRBD2	TRBV7-9	TRBJ2-2	.
CASSLSLGQTQETQYF	TGTGCCAGCAGCTTGTCTTTAGGGCAGACTCAAGAGACCCAGTACTTC	.	TRBV11-1	TRBJ2-5	.
CASSLGGTVNTGELFF	TGCGCCAGCAGCTTGGGGGGGACGGTGAACACCGGGGAGCTGTTTTTT	.	TRBV5-1	TRBJ2-2	.
CATATSTEAFF	TGTGCCACCGCCACGAGCACTGAAGCTTTCTTT	.	TRBV3-1/TRBV3-2	TRBJ1-1	once
CASSPPGGNEQFF	TGTGCCAGCTCACCACCGGGAGGCAATGAGCAGTTCTTC	.	TRBV18	TRBJ2-1	.
CAISTLGFEQFF	TGTGCCATCAGTACGTTAGGTTTTGAGCAGTTCTTC	.	TRBV10-3	TRBJ2-1	.
CASTFWDKGNTEAFF	TGTGCCAGCACCTTTTGGGACAAAGGGAACACTGAAGCTTTCTTT	.	TRBV3-1/TRBV3-2	TRBJ1-1	.
CATSDPRDGDTEAFF	TGTGCCACCAGTGACCCCCGGGACGGAGACACTGAAGCTTTCTTT	.	TRBV24-1	TRBJ1-1	.
CASSFSGGREAFF	TGTGCCAGCAGCTTCTCGGGGGGGCGGGAAGCTTTCTTT	.	TRBV7-6	TRBJ1-1	.
CASSDDRVGNQPQHF	TGTGCCAGCAGTGATGACAGGGTTGGTAATCAGCCCCAGCATTTT	TRBD1	TRBV2	TRBJ1-5	once
CASSTPDRGDEKLFF	TGTGCCAGCAGTACGCCTGACAGGGGTGATGAAAAACTGTTTTTT	TRBD1	TRBV28	TRBJ1-4	.
CASSEGVWGLNTEAFF	TGTGCCAGCAGTGAGGGGGTGTGGGGCCTGAACACTGAAGCTTTCTTT	.	TRBV6-1	TRBJ1-1	.